This T cell receptor (beta chain) was captured by sequencing in a study of blood T cell repertoires in COVID-19. How the authors handled the data: Amplification of reference gene primers was used by the study to estimate nucleated cell counts. Libraries were prepared by immunoSEQ multiplex PCR; TCRdb keeps only in-frame clonotypes and omits some of them. V, J and clone size are those of that table, while D and trimming were read from the DNA. This table holds about 210,000 clones, about 83% found once. Per germline, CDR1 SGHRS and CDR2 YFSETQ. The CDR3 is made up of 15 amino acids. V was pared by 0 bases and J by 2 bases, with 12 bases between.

Sequencing input: peripheral blood. This rearrangement joins TRBV5-1 to TRBJ2-7, with D possibly being TRBD1 (6 bases). The sequence derives from a woman aged 40 to 55 with active or convalescent COVID-19. CDR3 coding DNA: TGCGCCAGCAGCTTGGGGGGGACAATCACCTACGAGCAGTACTTC. It translates to CASSLGGTITYEQYF.